This T cell receptor (beta chain) was found in a study of cytomegalovirus exposure and HLA in healthy donors. In the PCR, 60 Vbeta and 13 Jbeta primers were used. Clones were read by immunoSEQ multiplex PCR, and TCRdb kept only the in-frame ones, dropping some. Here the sample spans roughly 170,000 clones, more than 70% being singletons. The ends were cut back, 6 bases at V and 0 bases at J, with 3 bases in the middle. Germline V gene lookup returns CDR1 SGHDN and CDR2 FVKESK. This CDR3 has 13 amino acids. The chain has TRBV14 and TRBJ2-6, with no clear D. The sample was PBMCs. The receptor was isolated from a girl aged 10 to 17 in good health and CMV-seronegative. CDR3 amino acids: CASRYSGANVLTF. CDR3 nucleotides: TGTGCCAGCAGATACTCTGGGGCCAACGTCCTGACTTTC.